One sample yielded the 23 T cell receptor beta chains listed below, sequenced in a study of T-cell reconstitution after alpha-beta-depleted transplantation in children. As it was prepared, the TCRbeta library received unique molecular identifiers. TCRdb ran MiXCR on the PCR reads and lists one entry per CDR3 protein. The sample has some 450,000 distinct CDR3 sequences; around 46% are singletons. The specimen comprised PBMCs, sampled before TCRalphabeta/CD19-depleted stem cell transplant. The receptors originated from a girl aged 2 to 10 with aplastic anemia, due to receive a stem cell transplant.

The chain recombines TRBV3-1 with TRBJ2-1, with 7 nucleotides matching TRBD2. The CDR3 has 15 residues. Germline V lookup: CDR1 LGHDT, CDR2 YNNKEL (reference sequence). With V trimmed by 4 bases and J by 6 bases, 9 bases remained unmatched. DNA of the CDR3: TGTGCCAGCAGCCTGACTAGCTCCCTTAGCAATGAGCAGTTCTTC. Translation gives CASSLTSSLSNEQFF.

J is TRBJ2-1 and V is TRBV5-1; D is perhaps TRBD1 or TRBD2 (5 bases each). Trimming shortened V by 4 bases and J by 10 bases, and 15 bases separated the two germline ends. Germline CDR1 SGHRS, CDR2 YFSETQ. This CDR3 contains 13 residues. CDR3 DNA: TGCGCCAGCAGCCCCCCTGGGGGAAGCGAGCAGTTCTTC. It encodes CASSPPGGSEQFF.

The table lists this clonotype with many counts. The chain carries TRBV4-1 and TRBJ2-6, with D unresolved. CDR1 and CDR2 from the germline V gene are MGHRA and YSYEKL. The CDR3 has 17 residues. Trimming pared 4 bases from V and 4 bases from J, leaving 17 bases between. The DNA of the CDR3 is TGCGCCAGCAGCCGAGGCCCCGGGCTTTCAGGGGCCAACGTCCTGACTTTC. Protein product: CASSRGPGLSGANVLTF.

This rearrangement joins TRBV5-1 to TRBJ2-7, with unresolved D. V lost 2 bases, J lost 2 bases, and 8 bases lay in between. This CDR3 has 13 amino acids. The germline V gene encodes CDR1 SGHRS and CDR2 YFSETQ. The DNA of the CDR3 is TGCGCCAGCAGCTTAGACTTGACCTACGAGCAGTACTTC. Amino acid sequence: CASSLDLTYEQYF.

The CDR3 reads CRTRLAGTTDTQYF. For the CDR3, the DNA is TGCAGGACGAGACTAGCGGGGACCACAGATACGCAGTATTTT. This chain connects TRBV20-1 to TRBJ2-3; 11 bases match TRBD2. Germline CDR1 and CDR2: DFQATT and SNEGSKA (reference sequence). The CDR3 has 14 residues.

This clonotype occurred a few times. The J gene is TRBJ2-7, the V gene TRBV20-1, with TRBD1 matching 10 bases. V shed 5 bases, J shed 2 bases, and the junction held 6 bases outside the gene matches. Germline lookup yields CDR1 DFQATT and CDR2 SNEGSKA (reference sequence). The CDR3 totals 14 residues. In DNA form, the CDR3 reads TGCAGTGCTTTAGACAGGGGGCGAACCTACGAGCAGTACTTC. This codes for CSALDRGRTYEQYF.

This chain joins TRBV5-1 and TRBJ2-1, with TRBD2 matching over 10 bases. Germline CDR1 is SGHRS and CDR2 is YFSETQ. CDR3 size: 19 residues. The junction had 9 bases not matched to a gene; V was cut back by 0 bases and J by 0 bases. CDR3: CASSLATSGKKSSYNEQFF. The DNA for the CDR3 is TGCGCCAGCAGCTTGGCTACTAGCGGGAAAAAGAGCTCCTACAATGAGCAGTTCTTC.

This clonotype occurred many times. This chain joins TRBV15 and TRBJ1-2; D unresolved. The CDR3 is 18 amino acids. Trimming pared 5 bases from V and 5 bases from J, leaving 27 bases between. Germline loops: CDR1 LNHNV, CDR2 YYDKDF (reference sequence). CDR3 sequence reads: CATSQEENRRSRGYGYTF. CDR3 nucleotide sequence: TGTGCCACCAGCCAAGAAGAAAACCGGCGCAGTCGCGGGTATGGCTACACCTTC.

Ten or more counts support this clonotype. The chain combines TRBV29-1 with TRBJ2-1; no firm D call. Trimming took 2 bases from V and 7 from J, leaving 15 bases between them. Germline CDR1 SQVTM, CDR2 ANQGSEA. The CDR3 runs 14 residues. The CDR3 protein is CSVEFPGRGNEQFF. CDR3 DNA sequence: TGCAGCGTTGAATTCCCCGGGCGTGGGAATGAGCAGTTCTTC.

The chain employs TRBV28 and TRBJ1-2; no reliable D call. The CDR3 consists of 13 residues. CDR1 and CDR2 (germline): MDHEN, SYDVKM. Between the trimmed V and J ends, which lost 6 bases and 4 bases, there was a span of 12 bases. This CDR3 reads CASSRTVFYGYTF. DNA of the CDR3: TGTGCCAGCAGCCGCACGGTGTTCTATGGCTACACCTTC.

The genes are TRBV20-1 and TRBJ1-1; perhaps TRBD1 as D (6 bases). Germline loops: CDR1 DFQATT, CDR2 SNEGSKA (reference sequence). The V end was cut by 5 bases, the J end by 1 base, with 11 bases between. CDR3 size: 13 residues. The CDR3 bases are TGCAGTGCTGGCAGGGACACGAACACTGAAGCTTTCTTT. Residues: CSAGRDTNTEAFF.

This chain connects TRBV20-1 to TRBJ2-7, with 7 bases identical to TRBD1. Looked up from germline, CDR1 is DFQATT and CDR2 is SNEGSKA (reference sequence). J gave up 0 bases and V 4 bases, and 9 bases lay outside the gene matches. The CDR3 consists of 15 residues. In nucleotides, the CDR3 is TGCAGTGCTACGGACAGGCAGGCGTCCTCCTACGAGCAGTACTTC. Protein: CSATDRQASSYEQYF.

In this sample, this clonotype turned up a few times. The rearrangement joins TRBV18 to TRBJ1-2; 7 bases align to TRBD1. Germline V gives CDR1 KGHSH, CDR2 LQKENI. V lost 3 bases and J lost 6; bases outside the gene matches: 4. The CDR3 contains 13 residues. The CDR3 bases are TGTGCCAGCTCACCGACAGGGCCGGATGGCTACACCTTC. Residues: CASSPTGPDGYTF. Full variable domain (outside the CDR3, taken from reference TRBV18 and TRBJ1-2): NAGVMQNPRHLVRRRGQEARLRCSPMKGHSHVYWYRQLPEEGLKFMVYLQKENIIDESGMPKERFSAEFPKEGPSILRIQQVVRGDSAAYFCASSPTGPDGYTFGSGTRLTVV.

The CDR3 bases are TGCAGTGCTAGCCCAGGATGGGAGGGATTTCAAGAGACCCAGTACTTC. Encoded protein: CSASPGWEGFQETQYF. This rearrangement joins TRBV20-1 to TRBJ2-5; TRBD2 aligns across 7 bases. Germline V lookup: CDR1 DFQATT, CDR2 SNEGSKA (reference sequence). Germline trimming cut 3 bases from V and 2 bases from J; bases unmatched to any gene: 12. The CDR3 runs to 16 residues.

The V call is TRBV6-1, the J call TRBJ2-1; tentatively, D is TRBD1 (5 bases). The V gene lost 2 bases and the J gene lost 5 bases, with 10 bases spanning the gap. This CDR3 is 14 amino acids long. The germline CDR1 and CDR2 sequences are MNHNS and SASEGT. This CDR3 is CASSESGLDNEQFF. The CDR3 bases are TGTGCCAGCAGTGAATCAGGGCTTGACAATGAGCAGTTCTTC.

In this sample, this clonotype turned up many times. Its ends do not fully match the called genes, so a read error is possible. This sequence joins TRBV19 and TRBJ1-1; D may be TRBD1 (5 bases). CDR1 is LNHDA and CDR2 is SQIVND in the germline V gene (reference sequence). CDR3 size: 13 residues. CDR3 nucleotide sequence: TGCGCCAGCAGCATCCAGGGGAACACTGAAGCTTTCTTT. Its translation: CASSIQGNTEAFF.

The rearrangement uses TRBV20-1 and TRBJ2-1, with 11 nucleotides matching TRBD2. Germline V CDR1 and CDR2: DFQATT, SNEGSKA (reference sequence). The CDR3 length is 17 residues. Losses at the gene ends were 0 bases for V and 6 bases for J; bases not matched to a gene: 10. The CDR3 sequence: CSARDSGGLAASNEQFF. Here the CDR3 DNA reads TGCAGTGCTAGAGATTCCGGGGGACTAGCGGCCTCCAATGAGCAGTTCTTC.

This clonotype turned up a few times. The chain uses TRBV10-3 and TRBJ1-2; 8 nucleotides match TRBD1. The germline CDR1 and CDR2 sequences are ENHRY and SYGVKD. The junction had 7 bases not matched to a gene; V was cut back by 8 bases and J by 11 bases. There are 11 residues in the CDR3. In DNA form, the CDR3 reads TGTGCCATCCGGGGACAGGTCGGATACACCTTC. Its protein product is CAIRGQVGYTF.

The J gene is TRBJ2-3, the V gene TRBV20-1, with a weak D call TRBD1 (6 bases). Germline V gene lookup returns CDR1 DFQATT and CDR2 SNEGSKA (reference sequence). Trimming shortened V by 2 bases and J by 2 bases, and 14 bases separated the two germline ends. The CDR3 spans 15 residues. The CDR3 region is CSARFRDIATDTQYF. The CDR3 bases are TGCAGTGCTAGATTCCGGGACATAGCCACAGATACGCAGTATTTT.

This clonotype was recorded at least ten times. V and J are TRBV4-2 and TRBJ2-1; TRBD1 or TRBD2 may be the D gene (5 bases each). V shed 0 bases and J shed 8 bases, with 11 bases lying between them. Germline assignment: CDR1 LGHNA and CDR2 YNFKEQ. The CDR3 extends over 14 amino acids. The CDR3 here is CASSQDRGVHEQFF. For the CDR3, the DNA is TGTGCCAGCAGCCAAGATCGAGGGGTCCATGAGCAGTTCTTC.

The rearrangement uses TRBV12-3 or TRBV12-4 and TRBJ2-1; perhaps D is TRBD1 or TRBD2 (5 bases each). The length of the CDR3 is 17 residues. The V end lost 6 bases, the J end lost 10 bases, and 28 bases lay between the germline ends. The CDR3 DNA sequence: TGTGCCAGCAGGGATCAACCGGGACCCCAAAGGGTTAGGGAGCAGTTCTTC. The encoded protein is CASRDQPGPQRVREQFF.

The chain combines TRBV6-1 with TRBJ2-3; 11 bases are shared with TRBD2. Germline V gives CDR1 MNHNS, CDR2 SASEGT. V trimming: 10 bases; J trimming: 6 bases; junction bases outside the gene matches: 12. The CDR3 is 15 residues long. CDR3 sequence: CAIGVSGRAGDTQYF. The CDR3 bases are TGTGCCATCGGGGTTAGCGGGAGGGCCGGGGATACGCAGTATTTT.

This clonotype was observed at least ten times. The V gene is TRBV29-1, the J gene TRBJ1-1; D may be TRBD1 (5 bases). The CDR3 is 15 amino acids. Deletions cut 4 bases from V and 3 bases from J, with 18 bases between. Germline V gives CDR1 SQVTM, CDR2 ANQGSEA. The CDR3, as DNA: TGCAGCGTTGGGAGGCCTATTGGGGGACACACTGAAGCTTTCTTT. Residues: CSVGRPIGGHTEAFF.